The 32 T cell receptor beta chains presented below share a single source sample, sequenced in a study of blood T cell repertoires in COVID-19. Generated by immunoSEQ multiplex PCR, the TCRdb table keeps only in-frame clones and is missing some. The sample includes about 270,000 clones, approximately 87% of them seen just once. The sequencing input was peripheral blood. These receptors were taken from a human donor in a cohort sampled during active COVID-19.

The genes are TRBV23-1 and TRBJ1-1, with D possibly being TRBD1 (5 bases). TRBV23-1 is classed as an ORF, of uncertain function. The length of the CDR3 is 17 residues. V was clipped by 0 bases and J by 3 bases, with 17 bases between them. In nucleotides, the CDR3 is TGCGCCAGCAGTCAATCCCCTAACAGGTCTTGGGACACTGAAGCTTTCTTT. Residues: CASSQSPNRSWDTEAFF.

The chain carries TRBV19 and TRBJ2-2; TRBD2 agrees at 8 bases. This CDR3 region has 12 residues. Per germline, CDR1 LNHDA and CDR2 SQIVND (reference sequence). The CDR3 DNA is TGTGCTGTAGCGGGATCGGCCGGGGAGCTGTTTTTT. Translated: CAVAGSAGELFF.

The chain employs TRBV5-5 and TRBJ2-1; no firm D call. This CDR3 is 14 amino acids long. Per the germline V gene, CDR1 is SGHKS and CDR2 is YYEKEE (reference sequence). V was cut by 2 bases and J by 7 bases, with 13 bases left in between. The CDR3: CASSLSGRRNEQFF. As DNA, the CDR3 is TGTGCCAGCAGCTTATCAGGCAGAAGGAATGAGCAGTTCTTC.

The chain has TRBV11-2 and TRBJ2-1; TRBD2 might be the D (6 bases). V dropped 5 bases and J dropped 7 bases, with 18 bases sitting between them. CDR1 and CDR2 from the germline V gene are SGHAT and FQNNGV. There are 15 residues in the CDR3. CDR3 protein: CASSPPRAGRNEQFF. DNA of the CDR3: TGTGCCAGCAGCCCGCCCCGTGCAGGGAGGAATGAGCAGTTCTTC.

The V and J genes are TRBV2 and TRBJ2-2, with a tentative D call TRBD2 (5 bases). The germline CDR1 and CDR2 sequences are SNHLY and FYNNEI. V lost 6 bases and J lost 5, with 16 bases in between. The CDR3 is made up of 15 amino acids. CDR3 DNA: TGTGCCAGCAGCTCAGCGGATCATGGGACCGGGGAGCTGTTTTTT. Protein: CASSSADHGTGELFF.

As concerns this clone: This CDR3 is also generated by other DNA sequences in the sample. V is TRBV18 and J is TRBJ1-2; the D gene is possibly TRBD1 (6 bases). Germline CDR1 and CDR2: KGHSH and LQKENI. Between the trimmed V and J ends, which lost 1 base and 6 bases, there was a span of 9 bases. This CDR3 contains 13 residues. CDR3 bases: TGTGCCAGCTCACCACGGGACACTGATGGCTACACCTTC. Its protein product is CASSPRDTDGYTF. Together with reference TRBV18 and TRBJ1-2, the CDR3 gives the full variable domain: NAGVMQNPRHLVRRRGQEARLRCSPMKGHSHVYWYRQLPEEGLKFMVYLQKENIIDESGMPKERFSAEFPKEGPSILRIQQVVRGDSAAYFCASSPRDTDGYTFGSGTRLTVV.

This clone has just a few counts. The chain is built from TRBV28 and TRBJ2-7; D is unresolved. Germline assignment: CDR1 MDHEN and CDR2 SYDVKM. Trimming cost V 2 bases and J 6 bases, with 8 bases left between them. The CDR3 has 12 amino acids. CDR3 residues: CASSLLSGEQYF. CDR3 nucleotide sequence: TGTGCCAGCAGTTTACTTTCGGGCGAGCAGTACTTC.

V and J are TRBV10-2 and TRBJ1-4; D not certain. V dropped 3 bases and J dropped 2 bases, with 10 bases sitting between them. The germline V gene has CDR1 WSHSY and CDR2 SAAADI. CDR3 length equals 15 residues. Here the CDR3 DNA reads TGCGCCAGCAGTGAAGAGTTCTATACTAATGAAAAACTGTTTTTT. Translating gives CASSEEFYTNEKLFF.

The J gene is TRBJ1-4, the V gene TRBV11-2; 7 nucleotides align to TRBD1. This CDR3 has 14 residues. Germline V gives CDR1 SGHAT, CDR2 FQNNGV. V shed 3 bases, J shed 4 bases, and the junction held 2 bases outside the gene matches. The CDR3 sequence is CASSFGTVNEKLFF. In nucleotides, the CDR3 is TGTGCCAGCAGCTTTGGGACAGTTAATGAAAAACTGTTTTTT. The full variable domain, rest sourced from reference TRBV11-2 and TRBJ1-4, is EAGVAQSPRYKIIEKRQSVAFWCNPISGHATLYWYQQILGQGPKLLIQFQNNGVVDDSQLPKDRFSAERLKGVDSTLKIQPAKLEDSAVYLCASSFGTVNEKLFFGSGTQLSVL.

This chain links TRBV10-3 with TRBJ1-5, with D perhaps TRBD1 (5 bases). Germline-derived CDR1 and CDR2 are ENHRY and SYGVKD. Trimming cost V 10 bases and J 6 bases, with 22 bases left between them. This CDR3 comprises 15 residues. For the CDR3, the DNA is TGTGCCACCAAACAACTCGAAAAAAGGGGTCAGCCCCAGCATTTT. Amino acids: CATKQLEKRGQPQHF.

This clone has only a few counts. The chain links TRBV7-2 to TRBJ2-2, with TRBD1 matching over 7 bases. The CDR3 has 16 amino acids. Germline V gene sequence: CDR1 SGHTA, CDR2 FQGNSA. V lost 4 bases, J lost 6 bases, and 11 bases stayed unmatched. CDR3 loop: CASSSSTGVPAGELFF. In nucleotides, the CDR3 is TGTGCCAGCAGCTCATCTACAGGGGTCCCCGCCGGGGAGCTGTTTTTT.

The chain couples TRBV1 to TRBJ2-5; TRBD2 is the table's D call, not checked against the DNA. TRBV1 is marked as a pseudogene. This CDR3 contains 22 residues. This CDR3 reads CTSSHDPGLAGGNQESWGTQYF. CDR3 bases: TGCACCAGCAGCCACGATCCGGGACTAGCGGGGGGCAACCAAGAGTCTTGGGGGACCCAGTACTTC.

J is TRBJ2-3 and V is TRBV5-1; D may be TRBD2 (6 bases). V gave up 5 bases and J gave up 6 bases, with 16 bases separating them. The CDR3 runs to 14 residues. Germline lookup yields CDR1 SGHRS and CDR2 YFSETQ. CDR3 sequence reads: CASRGSLARDTQYF. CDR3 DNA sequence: TGCGCCAGCAGGGGGTCACTAGCCAGGGATACGCAGTATTTT.

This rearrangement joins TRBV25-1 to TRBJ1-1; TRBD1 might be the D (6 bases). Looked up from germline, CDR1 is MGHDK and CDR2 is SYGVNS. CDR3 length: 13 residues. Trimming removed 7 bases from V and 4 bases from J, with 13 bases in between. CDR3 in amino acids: CASTPDSLTEAFF. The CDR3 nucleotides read TGTGCCAGCACCCCGGACAGTCTCACTGAAGCTTTCTTT.

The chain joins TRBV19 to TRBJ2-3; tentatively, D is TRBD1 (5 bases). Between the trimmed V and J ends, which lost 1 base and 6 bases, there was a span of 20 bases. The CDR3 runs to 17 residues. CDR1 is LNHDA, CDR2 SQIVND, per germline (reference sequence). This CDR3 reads CASSIAGFGPPRDTQYF. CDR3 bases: TGTGCCAGTAGTATAGCAGGGTTCGGGCCTCCGAGGGATACGCAGTATTTT.

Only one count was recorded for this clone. The CDR3 region has the DNA TGTGCCAGCAGGTACGGGACTACAACTACGCAGTATTTT. Protein: CASRYGTTTTQYF. The chain joins TRBV27 to TRBJ2-3; 7 bases are a match to TRBD2. CDR1 and CDR2 (germline): MNHEY, SMNVEV (reference sequence). There are 13 residues in the CDR3. V gave up 6 bases and J gave up 8 bases; unmatched junction bases: 8.

The CDR3 bases are TGCGCCAGCAGCCAATCGGGACAGGGGCGCACTGAAGCTTTCTTT. This encodes CASSQSGQGRTEAFF. The V and J genes are TRBV4-1 and TRBJ1-1, with TRBD1 matching 10 bases. CDR1 MGHRA and CDR2 YSYEKL come from the germline V gene. This CDR3 region has 15 residues. V dropped 2 bases and J dropped 4; count of bases not matched to a gene: 4.

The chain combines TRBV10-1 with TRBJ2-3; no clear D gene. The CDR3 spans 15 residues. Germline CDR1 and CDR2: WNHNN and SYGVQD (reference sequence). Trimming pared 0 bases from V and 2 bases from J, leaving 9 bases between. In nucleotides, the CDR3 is TGCGCCAGCAGTGAGTCGTTTCTGTACACAGATACGCAGTATTTT. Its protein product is CASSESFLYTDTQYF.

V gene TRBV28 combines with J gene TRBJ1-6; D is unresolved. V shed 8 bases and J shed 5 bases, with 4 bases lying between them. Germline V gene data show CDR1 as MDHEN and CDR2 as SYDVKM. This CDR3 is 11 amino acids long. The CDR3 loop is CASSHNSPLHF. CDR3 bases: TGTGCCAGCTCTCATAATTCACCCCTCCACTTT. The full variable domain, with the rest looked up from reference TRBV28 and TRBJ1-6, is DVKVTQSSRYLVKRTGEKVFLECVQDMDHENMFWYRQDPGLGLRLIYFSYDVKMKEKGDIPEGYSVSREKKERFSLILESASTNQTSMYLCASSHNSPLHFGNGTRLTVT.

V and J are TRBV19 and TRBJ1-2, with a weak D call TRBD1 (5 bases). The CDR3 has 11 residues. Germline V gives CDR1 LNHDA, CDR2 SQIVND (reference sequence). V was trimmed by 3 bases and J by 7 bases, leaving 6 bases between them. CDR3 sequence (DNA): TGTGCCAGTAGTATCACAGGTGGCTACACCTTC. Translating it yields CASSITGGYTF. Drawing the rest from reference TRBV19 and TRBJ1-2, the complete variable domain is DGGITQSPKYLFRKEGQNVTLSCEQNLNHDAMYWYRQDPGQGLRLIYYSQIVNDFQKGDIAEGYSVSREKKESFPLTVTSAQKNPTAFYLCASSITGGYTFGSGTRLTVV.

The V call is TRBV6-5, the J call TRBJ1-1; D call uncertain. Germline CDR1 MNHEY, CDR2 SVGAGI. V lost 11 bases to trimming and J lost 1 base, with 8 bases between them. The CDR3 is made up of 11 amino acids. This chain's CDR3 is CAASGNTEAFF. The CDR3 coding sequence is TGTGCCGCGTCAGGGAACACTGAAGCTTTCTTT.

CDR3 protein: CASSARLAGGLETQYF. The CDR3 DNA is TGTGCCAGCAGCGCTCGACTAGCGGGGGGGCTCGAGACCCAGTACTTC. The V gene is TRBV7-6, the J gene TRBJ2-5; 14 bases align to TRBD2. The CDR3 runs 16 residues. Trimming removed 5 bases from V and 5 bases from J; junction bases left unmatched: 7. Germline-derived CDR1 and CDR2 are SGHVS and FNYEAQ.

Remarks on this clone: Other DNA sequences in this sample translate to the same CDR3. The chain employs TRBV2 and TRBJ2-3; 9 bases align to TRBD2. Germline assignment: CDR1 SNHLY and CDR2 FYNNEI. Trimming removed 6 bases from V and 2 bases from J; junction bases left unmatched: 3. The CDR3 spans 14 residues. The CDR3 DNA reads TGTGCCAGCAGGACTAGCGGCGCCACAGATACGCAGTATTTT. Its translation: CASRTSGATDTQYF.

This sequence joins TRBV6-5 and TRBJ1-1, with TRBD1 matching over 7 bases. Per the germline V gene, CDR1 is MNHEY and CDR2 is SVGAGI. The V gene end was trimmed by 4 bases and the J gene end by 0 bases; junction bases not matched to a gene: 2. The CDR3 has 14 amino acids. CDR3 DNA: TGTGCCAGCAGTTCCGGGACAGTGAACACTGAAGCTTTCTTT. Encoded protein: CASSSGTVNTEAFF.

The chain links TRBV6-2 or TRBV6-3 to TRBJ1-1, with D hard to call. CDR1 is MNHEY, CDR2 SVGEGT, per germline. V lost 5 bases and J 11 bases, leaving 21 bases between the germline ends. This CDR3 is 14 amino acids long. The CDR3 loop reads CASSPLSGIGGAFF. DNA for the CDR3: TGTGCCAGCAGTCCCCTTTCGGGAATCGGTGGGGCTTTCTTT.

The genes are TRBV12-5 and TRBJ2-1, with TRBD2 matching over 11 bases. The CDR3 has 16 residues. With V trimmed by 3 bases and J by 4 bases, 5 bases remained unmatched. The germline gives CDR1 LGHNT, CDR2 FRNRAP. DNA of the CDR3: TGTGCTAGTGGTTTAGGTAGCGGGGGGGCGTACAATGAGCAGTTCTTC. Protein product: CASGLGSGGAYNEQFF.

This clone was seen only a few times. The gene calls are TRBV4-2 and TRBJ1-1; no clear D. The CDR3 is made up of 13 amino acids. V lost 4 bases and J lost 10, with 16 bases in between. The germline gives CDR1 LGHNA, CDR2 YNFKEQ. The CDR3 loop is CASSPEAGTAAFF. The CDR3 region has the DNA TGTGCCAGCAGCCCGGAGGCGGGTACGGCAGCTTTCTTT.

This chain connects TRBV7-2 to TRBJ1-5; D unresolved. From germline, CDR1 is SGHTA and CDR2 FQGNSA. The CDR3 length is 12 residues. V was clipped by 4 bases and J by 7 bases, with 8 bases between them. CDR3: CASSSPGQPQHF. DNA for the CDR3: TGTGCCAGCAGCTCTCCGGGACAGCCCCAGCATTTT. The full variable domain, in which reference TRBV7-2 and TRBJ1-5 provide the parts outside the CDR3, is GAGVSQSPSNKVTEKGKDVELRCDPISGHTALYWYRQSLGQGLEFLIYFQGNSAPDKSGLPSDRFSAERTGGSVSTLTIQRTQQEDSAVYLCASSSPGQPQHFGDGTRLSIL.

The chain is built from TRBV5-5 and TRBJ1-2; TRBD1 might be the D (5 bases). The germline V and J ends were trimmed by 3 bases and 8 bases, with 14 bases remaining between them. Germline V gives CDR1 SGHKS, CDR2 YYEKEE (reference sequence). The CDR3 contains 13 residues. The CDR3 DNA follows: TGTGCCAGCAGCTCTTACAGGTATCACGGCTACACCTTC. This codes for CASSSYRYHGYTF.

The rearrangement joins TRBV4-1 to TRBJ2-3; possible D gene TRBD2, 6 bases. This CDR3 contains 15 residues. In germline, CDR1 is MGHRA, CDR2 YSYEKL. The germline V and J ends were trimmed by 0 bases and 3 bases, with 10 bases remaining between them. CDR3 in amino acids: CASSQDSGGTDTQYF. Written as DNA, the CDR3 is TGCGCCAGCAGCCAAGATTCCGGGGGAACAGATACGCAGTATTTT.

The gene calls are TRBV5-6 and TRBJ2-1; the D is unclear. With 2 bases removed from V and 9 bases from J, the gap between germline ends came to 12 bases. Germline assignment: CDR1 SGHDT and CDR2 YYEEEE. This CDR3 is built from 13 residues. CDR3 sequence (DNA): TGTGCCAGCAGCTTACCAGGCACCATTGAGCAGTTCTTC. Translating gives CASSLPGTIEQFF. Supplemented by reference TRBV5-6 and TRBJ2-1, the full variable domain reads DAGVTQSPTHLIKTRGQQVTLRCSPKSGHDTVSWYQQALGQGPQFIFQYYEEEERQRGNFPDRFSGHQFPNYSSELNVNALLLGDSALYLCASSLPGTIEQFFGPGTRLTVL.

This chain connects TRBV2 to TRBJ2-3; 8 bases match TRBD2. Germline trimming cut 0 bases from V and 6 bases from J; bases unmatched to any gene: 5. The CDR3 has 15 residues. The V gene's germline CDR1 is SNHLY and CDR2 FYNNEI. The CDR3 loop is CASSEAAGGHDTQYF. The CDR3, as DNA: TGTGCCAGCAGTGAAGCGGCGGGGGGACATGATACGCAGTATTTT.